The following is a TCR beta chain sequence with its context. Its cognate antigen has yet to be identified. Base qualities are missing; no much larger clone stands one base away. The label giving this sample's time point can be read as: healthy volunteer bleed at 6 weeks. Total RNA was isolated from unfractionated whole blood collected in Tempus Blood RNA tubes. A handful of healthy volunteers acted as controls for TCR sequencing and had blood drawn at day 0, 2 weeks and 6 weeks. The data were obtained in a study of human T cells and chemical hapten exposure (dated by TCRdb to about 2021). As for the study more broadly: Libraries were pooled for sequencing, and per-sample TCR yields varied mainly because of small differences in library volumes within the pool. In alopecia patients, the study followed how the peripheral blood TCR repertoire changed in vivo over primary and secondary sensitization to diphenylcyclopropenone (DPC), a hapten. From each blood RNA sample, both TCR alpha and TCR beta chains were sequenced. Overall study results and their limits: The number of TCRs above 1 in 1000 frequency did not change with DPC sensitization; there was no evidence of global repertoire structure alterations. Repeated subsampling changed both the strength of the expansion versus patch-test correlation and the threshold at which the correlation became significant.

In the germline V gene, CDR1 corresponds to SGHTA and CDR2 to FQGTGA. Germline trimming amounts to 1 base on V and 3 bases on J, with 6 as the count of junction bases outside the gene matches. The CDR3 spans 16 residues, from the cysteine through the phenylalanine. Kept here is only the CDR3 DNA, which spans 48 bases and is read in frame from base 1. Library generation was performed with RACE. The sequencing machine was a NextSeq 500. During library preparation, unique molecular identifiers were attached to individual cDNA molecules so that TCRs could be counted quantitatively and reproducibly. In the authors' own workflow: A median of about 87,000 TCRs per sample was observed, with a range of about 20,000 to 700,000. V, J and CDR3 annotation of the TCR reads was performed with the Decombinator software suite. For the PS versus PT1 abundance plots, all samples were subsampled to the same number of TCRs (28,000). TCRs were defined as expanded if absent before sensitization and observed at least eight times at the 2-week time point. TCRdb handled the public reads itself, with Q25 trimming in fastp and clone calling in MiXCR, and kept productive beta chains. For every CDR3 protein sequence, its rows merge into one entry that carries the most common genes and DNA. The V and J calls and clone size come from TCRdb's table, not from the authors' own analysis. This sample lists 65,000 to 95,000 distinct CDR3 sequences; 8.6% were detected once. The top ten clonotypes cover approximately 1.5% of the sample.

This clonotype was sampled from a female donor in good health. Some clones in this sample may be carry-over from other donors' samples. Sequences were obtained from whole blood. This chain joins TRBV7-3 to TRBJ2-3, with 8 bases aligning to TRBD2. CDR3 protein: CASSLIGRLATDTQYF. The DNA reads TGTGCCAGCAGCTTAATTGGGAGACTAGCGACAGATACGCAGTATTTT.